This passage covers 25 T cell receptor beta chains from one sample sequenced in a study of shared clonotypes between healthy human individuals. Here immunoSEQ multiplex PCR was the method, and the copy in TCRdb shows in-frame clones only, minus some. The sample shows over 2 million clones, just under 95% of them seen only once. The sequenced material came from naive CD4+ T cells from PBMCs. Subset reported: CD45RA+ positively selected. These receptor sequences come from a young man in good health. Some clones in this sample may be carry-over from other donors' samples.

The chain is built from TRBV4-1 and TRBJ2-7; possible D gene TRBD2, 5 bases. The CDR3 loop spans 16 amino acids. In germline, CDR1 is MGHRA, CDR2 YSYEKL. V lost 5 bases and J lost 7, with 24 bases in between. CDR3: CASSRGLAISDGEQYF. The CDR3 DNA sequence: TGCGCCAGCAGCAGAGGGCTTGCGATATCAGACGGGGAGCAGTACTTC.

This chain joins TRBV5-6 and TRBJ2-7; D is possibly TRBD2 (6 bases). The CDR3 is made up of 15 amino acids. Deletions cut 4 bases from V and 5 bases from J, with 19 bases between. Looked up from germline, CDR1 is SGHDT and CDR2 is YYEEEE. The CDR3 sequence: CASSTAGTLRDEQYF. CDR3 nucleotide sequence: TGTGCCAGCAGCACTGCGGGGACCCTGAGGGACGAGCAGTACTTC.

V usage is TRBV5-4 and J usage is TRBJ2-5; 8 bases align to TRBD1. CDR3 length: 16 amino acids. Germline CDR1 SGHNT, CDR2 YYREEE (reference sequence). After removal of 3 bases from V and 9 bases from J, the junction contained 16 bases not matched to a gene. This CDR3 reads CASSSRTGMGPVAQYF. CDR3 in DNA: TGTGCCAGCAGCTCCAGGACAGGGATGGGGCCGGTGGCCCAGTACTTC.

The V call is TRBV7-4, the J call TRBJ2-7; no clear D. The V gene's germline CDR1 is SGHVT and CDR2 SQSDAQ. The CDR3 covers 9 residues. V was pared by 6 bases and J by 5 bases, with 2 bases between. The DNA for the CDR3 is TGTGCCAGCAGTCACGAGCAGTACTTC. Protein product: CASSHEQYF.

This sequence joins TRBV5-1 and TRBJ2-3, with 15 bases identical to TRBD2. The V gene's germline CDR1 is SGHRS and CDR2 YFSETQ. This CDR3 has 18 amino acids. The V and J ends lost 4 bases and 4 bases, in that order; junction bases with no gene match: 10. The CDR3 reads CASSLGLAGGLVADTQYF. The CDR3 DNA reads as TGCGCCAGCAGCCTAGGACTAGCGGGAGGGCTAGTGGCAGATACGCAGTATTTT.

V is TRBV4-1 and J is TRBJ1-3; no reliable D call. Trimming removed 8 bases at V and 0 bases at J, with 20 bases between. CDR1 MGHRA and CDR2 YSYEKL come from the germline V gene. The CDR3 has 17 residues. The CDR3 protein is CASSAKLTTISGNTIYF. The CDR3, as DNA: TGCGCCAGCTCAGCCAAGTTAACGACCATCTCTGGAAACACCATATATTTT.

This chain joins TRBV28 and TRBJ2-1, with 7 bases that match TRBD2. CDR1 and CDR2 from the germline V gene are MDHEN and SYDVKM. The CDR3 covers 16 residues. V lost 2 bases to trimming and J lost 2 bases; unmatched junction nucleotides: 6. This chain's CDR3 is CASSLGEGGPYNEQFF. CDR3 coding DNA: TGTGCCAGCAGTTTAGGGGAGGGAGGCCCCTACAATGAGCAGTTCTTC.

This chain uses TRBV28 with TRBJ2-4; D gene uncertain. Germline CDR1 is MDHEN and CDR2 is SYDVKM. Trimming stripped 2 bases from V and 4 bases from J, with 0 bases between. This CDR3 has 11 amino acids. The DNA for the CDR3 is TGTGCCAGCAGTTTAAAAAACATTCAGTACTTC. Its protein product is CASSLKNIQYF.

This clone appeared a single time. This rearrangement joins TRBV5-1 to TRBJ2-7, with TRBD1 matching over 12 bases. The CDR3 runs 16 residues. The junction had 11 bases not matched to a gene; V was cut back by 4 bases and J by 6 bases. Germline V gene data show CDR1 as SGHRS and CDR2 as YFSETQ. The CDR3: CASSPPRGQGAGEQYF. CDR3 DNA: TGCGCCAGCAGCCCGCCCCGGGGACAGGGGGCGGGCGAGCAGTACTTC. The whole variable domain, remainder taken from reference TRBV5-1 and TRBJ2-7, is KAGVTQTPRYLIKTRGQQVTLSCSPISGHRSVSWYQQTPGQGLQFLFEYFSETQRNKGNFPGRFSGRQFSNSRSEMNVSTLELGDSALYLCASSPPRGQGAGEQYFGPGTRLTVT.

The rearrangement joins TRBV5-6 to TRBJ2-1; 8 bases agree with TRBD2. V shed 3 bases and J 3 bases; nucleotides not matched to a gene: 5. This CDR3 region has 15 residues. Germline assignment: CDR1 SGHDT and CDR2 YYEEEE. CDR3 loop: CASSSKREHYNEQFF. DNA for the CDR3: TGTGCCAGCAGCTCTAAGCGGGAGCACTACAATGAGCAGTTCTTC.

The V call is TRBV19, the J call TRBJ2-2; no clear D. This CDR3 has 16 amino acids. Trimming took off 7 bases at V and 0 bases at J, with 15 bases between the two ends. Germline V CDR1 and CDR2: LNHDA, SQIVND (reference sequence). This CDR3 is CASTHFRAPNTGELFF. Written as DNA, the CDR3 is TGTGCCAGTACTCATTTCCGGGCGCCGAACACCGGGGAGCTGTTTTTT.

The gene calls are TRBV11-1 and TRBJ2-7, with 10 bases lining up with TRBD1. The V gene's germline CDR1 is SGHAT and CDR2 FQDESV (reference sequence). The CDR3 is made up of 14 amino acids. After removal of 5 bases from V and 4 bases from J, the junction contained 5 bases not matched to a gene. CDR3 nucleotide sequence: TGTGCCAGCAGCATGGGACAGGGGAGTTACGAGCAGTACTTC. This codes for CASSMGQGSYEQYF.

V gene TRBV6-5 combines with J gene TRBJ2-7; D is perhaps TRBD1 (6 bases). CDR1 and CDR2 from the germline V gene are MNHEY and SVGAGI. Trimming stripped 0 bases from V and 2 bases from J, with 11 bases between. The CDR3 sequence is 15 residues long. In nucleotides, the CDR3 is TGTGCCAGCAGTTACTCAGGCAGGGGCGCCTACGAGCAGTACTTC. Its translation: CASSYSGRGAYEQYF.

The V call is TRBV7-9, the J call TRBJ2-7; 10 bases line up with TRBD2. With 5 bases clipped from V and 0 bases from J, the junction kept 16 bases outside the gene matches. The V gene's germline CDR1 is SEHNR and CDR2 FQNEAQ (reference sequence). The CDR3 is 19 residues long. CDR3 in DNA: TGTGCCAGCAGCCCGTTTAGGCGGATAGCGGGGGGTTCCTCCTACGAGCAGTACTTC. Residues: CASSPFRRIAGGSSYEQYF.

A word on this clone: At one end, the junction sequence differs from germline, possibly due to a read error. The chain uses TRBV9 and TRBJ2-1; the match to TRBD2 covers 7 bases. Germline CDR1 and CDR2: SGDLS and YYNGEE. The CDR3 sequence is 13 residues long. The CDR3 region is CAGSVTSTNEQFF. For the CDR3, the DNA is TGTGCCGGCAGCGTGACTAGCACCAATGAGCAGTTCTTC.

This rearrangement joins TRBV6-6 to TRBJ1-2, with D perhaps TRBD1 (5 bases). Germline V lookup: CDR1 MNHNY, CDR2 SVGAGI (reference sequence). The germline V and J ends were trimmed by 0 bases and 0 bases, with 8 bases remaining between them. This CDR3 has 15 amino acids. CDR3 DNA: TGTGCCAGCAGTTACTCTGGGGCTTCTAACTATGGCTACACCTTC. Translation gives CASSYSGASNYGYTF.

To note about this clone: Other nucleotide sequences in the sample specify the same CDR3. The gene calls are TRBV5-1 and TRBJ2-5; D is uncertain. This CDR3 has 12 amino acids. With 1 base removed from V and 5 bases from J, the gap between germline ends came to 6 bases. Germline CDR1 is SGHRS and CDR2 is YFSETQ. The CDR3 is CASSLPLETQYF. In nucleotides, the CDR3 is TGCGCCAGCAGCTTGCCCCTGGAGACCCAGTACTTC.

Regarding this clone: The sample holds other DNA sequences that translate to the same CDR3. This chain connects TRBV7-6 to TRBJ2-3, with D perhaps TRBD1 (5 bases). The germline V gene has CDR1 SGHVS and CDR2 FNYEAQ. With 0 bases removed from V and 5 bases from J, the gap between germline ends came to 6 bases. The CDR3 length is 13 residues. As DNA, the CDR3 is TGTGCCAGCAGCTTAGCTAGGGGAGATACGCAGTATTTT. Translating gives CASSLARGDTQYF.

In this sample, this clone turned up once. This chain links TRBV5-1 with TRBJ1-1; TRBD1 is a possible D gene (5 bases). The CDR3 length is 13 residues. The germline V and J ends were trimmed by 0 bases and 6 bases, with 9 bases remaining between them. Per germline, CDR1 SGHRS and CDR2 YFSETQ. The DNA for the CDR3 is TGCGCCAGCAGCTTGGGACAGTTCGCTGAAGCTTTCTTT. Its translation is CASSLGQFAEAFF.

On this clone itself: The same CDR3 can be traced to other DNA sequences in this sample. The genes are TRBV28 and TRBJ1-2, with 8 nucleotides matching TRBD1. This CDR3 is built from 13 residues. J lost 4 bases, V lost 2 bases, and 0 bases had no gene match. The V gene's germline CDR1 is MDHEN and CDR2 SYDVKM. The CDR3 reads CASSLDRGYGYTF. The CDR3 DNA is TGTGCCAGCAGTTTAGACAGGGGCTATGGCTACACCTTC.

This clone was seen a single time. The V call is TRBV7-2, the J call TRBJ1-2; a weak D match, TRBD1 (6 bases). The germline V gene has CDR1 SGHTA and CDR2 FQGNSA. Trimming cost V 2 bases and J 8 bases, with 18 bases left between them. This CDR3 is built from 15 residues. The CDR3: CASSLKGGSLLGYTF. CDR3 in DNA: TGTGCCAGCAGCTTAAAAGGGGGGTCGCTTCTGGGCTACACCTTC. Based on the CDR3 plus reference TRBV7-2 and TRBJ1-2, the full variable domain is GAGVSQSPSNKVTEKGKDVELRCDPISGHTALYWYRQSLGQGLEFLIYFQGNSAPDKSGLPSDRFSAERTGGSVSTLTIQRTQQEDSAVYLCASSLKGGSLLGYTFGSGTRLTVV.

This clone was counted once. This chain uses TRBV5-6 with TRBJ1-4; D perhaps matches TRBD1 (6 bases). CDR1 is SGHDT and CDR2 is YYEEEE in the germline V gene. The CDR3 extends over 13 amino acids. Trimming pared 6 bases from V and 9 bases from J, leaving 15 bases between. The CDR3 DNA follows: TGTGCCAGCACCCCGAGGGGACACCAAAAACTGTTTTTT. Translating it yields CASTPRGHQKLFF.

This sequence joins TRBV28 and TRBJ1-2, with no clear D. The CDR3 runs 17 residues. Trimming left V 1 base short and J 6 bases short, with 21 bases between. Germline assignment: CDR1 MDHEN and CDR2 SYDVKM. The CDR3 nucleotides read TGTGCCAGCAGTTTATACGAGATGTTTGGGAGCAGTCATGGCTACACCTTC. Protein product: CASSLYEMFGSSHGYTF.

The chain joins TRBV29-1 to TRBJ2-1, with D tentatively TRBD1 (5 bases). The CDR3 runs 12 residues. The germline CDR1 and CDR2 sequences are SQVTM and ANQGSEA. V gave up 5 bases and J gave up 10 bases, with 15 bases separating them. CDR3 sequence: CSVRDSLTEQFF. Written as DNA, the CDR3 is TGCAGCGTTCGCGACAGTCTCACGGAGCAGTTCTTC.

The V and J genes are TRBV5-4 and TRBJ2-3; D is tentatively TRBD1 or TRBD2 (5 bases each). Trimming removed 7 bases at V and 2 bases at J, with 20 bases between. Germline loops: CDR1 SGHNT, CDR2 YYREEE (reference sequence). This CDR3 has 16 amino acids. The CDR3 DNA reads TGTGCCAGCCTCGTGGGGCCGGGGAGCCCCACAGATACGCAGTATTTT. It specifies CASLVGPGSPTDTQYF.